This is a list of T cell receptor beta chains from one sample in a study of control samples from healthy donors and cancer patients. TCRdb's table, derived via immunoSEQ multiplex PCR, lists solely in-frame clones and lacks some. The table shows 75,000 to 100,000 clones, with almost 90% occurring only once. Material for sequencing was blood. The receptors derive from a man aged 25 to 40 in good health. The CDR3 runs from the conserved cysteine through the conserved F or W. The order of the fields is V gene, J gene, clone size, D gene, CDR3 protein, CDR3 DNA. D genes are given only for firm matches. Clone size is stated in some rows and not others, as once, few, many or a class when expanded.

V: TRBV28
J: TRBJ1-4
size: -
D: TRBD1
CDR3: CASSLSGPTGGPNEKLFF
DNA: TGTGCCAGCAGTTTATCAGGCCCAACAGGGGGCCCTAATGAAAAACTGTTTTTT

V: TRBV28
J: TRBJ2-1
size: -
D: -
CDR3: CASSLSRQQFF
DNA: TGTGCCAGCAGTTTAAGTAGGCAGCAGTTCTTC

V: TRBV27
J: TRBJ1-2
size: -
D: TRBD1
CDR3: CASRSAGGANGYTF
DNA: TGTGCCAGCAGGTCGGCAGGGGGCGCCAATGGCTACACCTTC

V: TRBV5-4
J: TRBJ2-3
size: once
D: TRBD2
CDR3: CASSLEAGRADTQYF
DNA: TGTGCCAGCAGCTTGGAGGCTGGGAGGGCAGATACGCAGTATTTT

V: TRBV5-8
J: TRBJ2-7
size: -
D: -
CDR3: CASSRERQEQYF
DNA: TGTGCCAGCAGCCGTGAACGACAGGAGCAGTACTTC

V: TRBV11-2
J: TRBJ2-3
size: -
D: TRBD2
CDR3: CASSTSGITDTQYF
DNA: TGTGCCAGCAGCACTAGCGGGATCACAGATACGCAGTATTTT

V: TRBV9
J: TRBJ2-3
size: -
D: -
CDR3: CASGGSTDTQYF
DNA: TGTGCCAGCGGGGGGAGCACAGATACGCAGTATTTT

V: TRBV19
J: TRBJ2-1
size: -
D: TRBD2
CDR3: CASSIKREAGEQFF
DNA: TGTGCCAGTAGTATAAAGCGGGAGGCGGGTGAGCAGTTCTTC

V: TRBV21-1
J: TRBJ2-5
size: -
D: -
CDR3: CASSNGTESQETQYF
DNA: TGTGCCAGCAGCAACGGGACAGAATCACAAGAGACCCAGTACTTC

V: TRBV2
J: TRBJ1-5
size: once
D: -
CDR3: CASSAQLNQPQHF
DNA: TGTGCCAGCAGTGCACAACTCAATCAGCCCCAGCATTTT

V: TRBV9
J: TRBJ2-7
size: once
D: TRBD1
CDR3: CASSPRGQSSYEQYF
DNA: TGTGCCAGCAGCCCCCGGGGACAGTCCTCCTACGAGCAGTACTTC

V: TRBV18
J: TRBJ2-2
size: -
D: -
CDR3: CASSDAGLRTGELFF
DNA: TGTGCCAGCTCAGATGCGGGACTTCGTACCGGGGAGCTGTTTTTT

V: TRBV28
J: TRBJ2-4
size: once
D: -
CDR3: CASSLWEVGRQSVALAKNIQYF
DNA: TGTGCCAGCAGTTTATGGGAGGTCGGCAGACAATCCGTTGCTCTAGCCAAAAACATTCAGTACTTC

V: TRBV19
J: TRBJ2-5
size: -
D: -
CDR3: CASSPGLETQYF
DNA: TGTGCCAGTAGCCCAGGGCTAGAGACCCAGTACTTC

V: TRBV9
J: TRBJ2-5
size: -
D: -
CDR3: CASSVASGQQYQETQYF
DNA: TGTGCCAGCAGCGTAGCTTCGGGACAACAGTACCAAGAGACCCAGTACTTC

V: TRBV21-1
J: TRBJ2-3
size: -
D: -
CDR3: CASSYLADTDTQYF
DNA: TGTGCCAGCAGCTATCTAGCGGACACAGATACGCAGTATTTT